This record looks at one TCR beta chain sequence and its context. The antigen is undetermined. Germline CDR1 and CDR2: SGHRS and YFSETQ. The trim removed 0 bases at V and 7 bases at J, leaving 8 bases unmatched. This CDR3 contains 17 residues. This sample was included in a study of cytomegalovirus exposure and HLA in healthy donors. Study-wide results and limits: TCR beta chain V- and J-gene trimming was linked, in a later analysis, to a missense variant in DCLRE1C.

Researchers ran the PCR with 60 Vbeta and 13 Jbeta primers. The data were produced by immunoSEQ multiplex PCR, yet TCRdb's version contains in-frame clones alone and is incomplete. Counted here are about 130,000 clones, around three quarters occurring once; the ten biggest clones make up approximately 6.2%. This sequence was found in a man in his forties in good health and CMV-seropositive. V usage is TRBV5-1 and J usage is TRBJ2-1, with 12 bases that match TRBD1. Sequencing input: PBMCs. The CDR3 here is CASSLATGDRGHNEQFF. DNA for the CDR3: TGCGCCAGCAGCTTGGCCACGGGGGACAGGGGGCATAATGAGCAGTTCTTC.